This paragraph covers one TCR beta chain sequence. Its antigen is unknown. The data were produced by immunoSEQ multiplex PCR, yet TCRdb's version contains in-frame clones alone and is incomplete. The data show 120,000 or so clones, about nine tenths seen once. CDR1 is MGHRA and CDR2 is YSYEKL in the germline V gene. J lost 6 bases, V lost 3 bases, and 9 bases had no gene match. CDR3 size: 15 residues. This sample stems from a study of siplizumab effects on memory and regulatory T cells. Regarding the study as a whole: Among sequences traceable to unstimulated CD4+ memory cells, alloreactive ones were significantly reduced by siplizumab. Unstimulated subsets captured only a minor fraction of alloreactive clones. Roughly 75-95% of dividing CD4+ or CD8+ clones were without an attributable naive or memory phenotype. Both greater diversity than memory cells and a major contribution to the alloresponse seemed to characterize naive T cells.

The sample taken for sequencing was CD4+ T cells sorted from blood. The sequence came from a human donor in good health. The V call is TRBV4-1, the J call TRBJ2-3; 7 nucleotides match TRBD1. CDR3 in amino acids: CASSQTGNLRDTQYF. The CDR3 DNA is TGCGCCAGCAGCCAGACAGGGAACCTTCGGGATACGCAGTATTTT.